A selection of T cell receptor beta chains follows, all from one sample in a study of beta chain features in type 1 diabetes. Using immunoSEQ multiplex PCR, the repertoire was profiled, and TCRdb retains in-frame clones only, with some absent. The sample holds about 640,000 clones; around 11% are singletons and the top ten take 0.09% to 0.15%. The sequenced material came from naive CD4+ T cells from blood. Receptors were obtained from a man aged 30 to 45 with type 1 diabetes. Both conserved end residues are part of each CDR3. Each record gives: J gene, D gene, V gene, clone size, CDR3 DNA, CDR3 protein. D genes are given only for firm matches. Size values are once, few and many counts, or a class for expanded clones, and some rows have none.

j_call: TRBJ2-4; d_call: NA; v_call: TRBV4-3; clone_size: NA; cdr3_nt: TGCGCCAGCAGCCAAGATTTCACTCATGCCAAAAACATTCAGTACTTC; cdr3_aa: CASSQDFTHAKNIQYF
j_call: TRBJ2-7; d_call: NA; v_call: TRBV9; clone_size: few; cdr3_nt: TGTGCCAGCAGCACTTCAACAGGGAGCTACGAGCAGTACTTC; cdr3_aa: CASSTSTGSYEQYF
j_call: TRBJ1-4; d_call: NA; v_call: TRBV2; clone_size: few; cdr3_nt: TGTGCCAGCAGTGAAAGCTCATCCTCGGCAAAACTGTTTTTT; cdr3_aa: CASSESSSSAKLFF
j_call: TRBJ2-1; d_call: TRBD2; v_call: TRBV5-6; clone_size: few; cdr3_nt: TGTGCCACCTATACTAGCGGGGACTACAATGAGCAGTTCTTC; cdr3_aa: CATYTSGDYNEQFF
j_call: TRBJ2-3; d_call: TRBD1; v_call: TRBV5-1; clone_size: few; cdr3_nt: TGCGCCAGCAGCTGGACAGGGATGTGGGCAGATACGCAGTATTTT; cdr3_aa: CASSWTGMWADTQYF
j_call: TRBJ2-3; d_call: TRBD2; v_call: TRBV5-4; clone_size: NA; cdr3_nt: TGTGCCAGCAGCTTGGGTAGCGGGGTCATAGATACGCAGTATTTT; cdr3_aa: CASSLGSGVIDTQYF
j_call: TRBJ2-5; d_call: TRBD2; v_call: TRBV9; clone_size: few; cdr3_nt: TGTGCCAGCAGCGTAAGCGGGGGGGCCGGAGAGACCCAGTACTTC; cdr3_aa: CASSVSGGAGETQYF
j_call: TRBJ2-3; d_call: TRBD2; v_call: TRBV6-5; clone_size: few; cdr3_nt: TGTGCCAGCAGTCCCAGCGGGGGGGCCATAGTTACGCAGTATTTT; cdr3_aa: CASSPSGGAIVTQYF
j_call: TRBJ2-3; d_call: NA; v_call: TRBV5-1; clone_size: few; cdr3_nt: TGCGCCAGCAGCTTGCTCCCGGTTCCTAGCACAGATACGCAGTATTTT; cdr3_aa: CASSLLPVPSTDTQYF
j_call: TRBJ1-3; d_call: NA; v_call: TRBV29-1; clone_size: few; cdr3_nt: TGCAGCGTTGTTGGGTATCCCGGTTCGGGAAACACCATATATTTT; cdr3_aa: CSVVGYPGSGNTIYF
j_call: TRBJ1-2; d_call: NA; v_call: TRBV10-3; clone_size: few; cdr3_nt: TGTGCCATCAGTGAGAGGGAGGAGGGCTATGGCTACACCTTC; cdr3_aa: CAISEREEGYGYTF
j_call: TRBJ1-2; d_call: TRBD1; v_call: TRBV5-1; clone_size: few; cdr3_nt: TGCGCCAGCAGTGGACAGGGGAATAACTATGGCTACACCTTC; cdr3_aa: CASSGQGNNYGYTF
j_call: TRBJ1-6; d_call: NA; v_call: TRBV6-6; clone_size: NA; cdr3_nt: TGTGCCAGCAGTACAATCCGGACGGGAGATAATTCACCCCTCCACTTT; cdr3_aa: CASSTIRTGDNSPLHF
j_call: TRBJ2-5; d_call: NA; v_call: TRBV2; clone_size: few; cdr3_nt: TGTGCCAGCAGTCCGTTTAGGACCCAGTACTTC; cdr3_aa: CASSPFRTQYF
j_call: TRBJ1-2; d_call: NA; v_call: TRBV2; clone_size: NA; cdr3_nt: TGTGCCAGCGGAGCCCTCTATGGCTACACCTTC; cdr3_aa: CASGALYGYTF
j_call: TRBJ1-6; d_call: NA; v_call: TRBV7-9; clone_size: NA; cdr3_nt: TGTGCCAGCAAGATGGGGGAGGCTAATTCACCCCTCCACTTT; cdr3_aa: CASKMGEANSPLHF
j_call: TRBJ1-2; d_call: NA; v_call: TRBV5-1; clone_size: NA; cdr3_nt: TGCGCCAGCAGCGGGGAACAGGGTAGCTGGCGCTACACCTTC; cdr3_aa: CASSGEQGSWRYTF
j_call: TRBJ1-3; d_call: NA; v_call: TRBV28; clone_size: few; cdr3_nt: TGTGCCAGCAGGCGTCGGGGTGGAAACACCATATATTTT; cdr3_aa: CASRRRGGNTIYF
j_call: TRBJ2-1; d_call: TRBD1; v_call: TRBV30; clone_size: few; cdr3_nt: TGTGCCTGGGGGGGACAGGGCTCCTACAATGAGCAGTTCTTC; cdr3_aa: CAWGGQGSYNEQFF
j_call: TRBJ2-5; d_call: NA; v_call: TRBV6-6; clone_size: NA; cdr3_nt: TGTGCCAGTGGACAGAACCAAGAGACCCAGTACTTC; cdr3_aa: CASGQNQETQYF
j_call: TRBJ2-7; d_call: NA; v_call: TRBV10-2; clone_size: few; cdr3_nt: TGCGCCAGCAGTGATCTCAGGGGACCTTCCTACGAGCAGTACTTC; cdr3_aa: CASSDLRGPSYEQYF
j_call: TRBJ1-4; d_call: NA; v_call: TRBV6-6; clone_size: few; cdr3_nt: TGTGCCAGCAGTTATCGAAGGGAGGATGAAAAACTGTTTTTT; cdr3_aa: CASSYRREDEKLFF